This T cell receptor beta chain stems from a study of blood T cell repertoires in COVID-19. The assay was immunoSEQ multiplex PCR, and TCRdb's table has in-frame clones only and misses some. The sample lists about 140,000 clones, about 80% occurring once. Germline V gives CDR1 MNHNY, CDR2 SVGAGI (reference sequence). V dropped 3 bases and J dropped 5 bases, with 8 bases sitting between them. The length of the CDR3 is 12 residues. The sample was peripheral blood. The genes are TRBV6-6 and TRBJ2-7; D remains unclear. The clonotype was recovered from a human donor in a cohort sampled during active COVID-19. CDR3 DNA sequence: TGTGCCAGCAGTTATCCCCAGGACGAGCAGTACTTC. Translated, it gives CASSYPQDEQYF.